The rows below give T cell receptor beta chains drawn from one sample of a study of shared clonotypes between healthy human individuals. Here immunoSEQ multiplex PCR was the method, and the copy in TCRdb shows in-frame clones only, minus some. This sample has approximately 2.3 million clones, with about 92% found just once. The sample was naive CD4+ T cells from PBMCs. The receptors shown here come from a young man in good health. Some clones in this sample may be carry-over from other donors' samples. CDR3s include the opening cysteine and the closing phenylalanine or tryptophan. Each record gives: D gene, J gene, clone size, V gene, CDR3 protein, CDR3 DNA. A D gene is named only where the DNA matches it firmly. The size of a clone is reported for some rows only, either as once, few or many, or as a class for expanded clones.

d_call: TRBD1; j_call: TRBJ2-5; clone_size: NA; v_call: TRBV12-5; cdr3_aa: CASGLGAGTAKETQYF; cdr3_nt: TGTGCTAGTGGTTTGGGGGCCGGGACAGCCAAAGAGACCCAGTACTTC
d_call: NA; j_call: TRBJ2-5; clone_size: NA; v_call: TRBV15; cdr3_aa: CATSRDSQETQYF; cdr3_nt: TGTGCCACCAGCAGAGATTCCCAAGAGACCCAGTACTTC
d_call: TRBD1; j_call: TRBJ1-5; clone_size: NA; v_call: TRBV2; cdr3_aa: CASQDRDTQPQHF; cdr3_nt: TGTGCCAGCCAAGACAGGGACACTCAGCCCCAGCATTTT
d_call: TRBD2; j_call: TRBJ2-5; clone_size: NA; v_call: TRBV7-9; cdr3_aa: CASSPGSSLAEQYF; cdr3_nt: TGTGCCAGCAGCCCCGGCAGCTCGCTAGCGGAGCAGTACTTC
d_call: NA; j_call: TRBJ1-2; clone_size: NA; v_call: TRBV19; cdr3_aa: CASQNYYGYTF; cdr3_nt: TGTGCCAGTCAGAATTACTATGGCTACACCTTC
d_call: TRBD2; j_call: TRBJ2-1; clone_size: NA; v_call: TRBV9; cdr3_aa: CASSSGNYNEQFF; cdr3_nt: TGTGCCAGTTCTAGCGGGAATTACAATGAGCAGTTCTTC
d_call: NA; j_call: TRBJ1-2; clone_size: NA; v_call: TRBV7-3; cdr3_aa: CASSLPQGYTF; cdr3_nt: TGTGCCAGCAGCTTACCCCAGGGCTACACCTTC
d_call: TRBD1; j_call: TRBJ1-1; clone_size: NA; v_call: TRBV29-1; cdr3_aa: CSVHRDSPEAFF; cdr3_nt: TGCAGCGTTCACCGGGACAGCCCAGAAGCTTTCTTT
d_call: TRBD2; j_call: TRBJ2-7; clone_size: NA; v_call: TRBV5-1; cdr3_aa: CASRLAGDEQYF; cdr3_nt: TGCGCCAGCAGACTAGCGGGAGACGAGCAGTACTTC
d_call: NA; j_call: TRBJ1-1; clone_size: NA; v_call: TRBV6-5; cdr3_aa: CASSNSPRGTEAFF; cdr3_nt: TGTGCCAGCAGTAATTCCCCCCGAGGTACTGAAGCTTTCTTT
d_call: NA; j_call: TRBJ1-4; clone_size: NA; v_call: TRBV7-9; cdr3_aa: CASSLEGFSEKLFF; cdr3_nt: TGTGCCAGCAGCTTAGAGGGATTTAGTGAAAAACTGTTTTTT
d_call: TRBD2; j_call: TRBJ2-7; clone_size: once; v_call: TRBV28; cdr3_aa: CASSGEREASYEQYF; cdr3_nt: TGTGCCAGCAGTGGGGAGCGGGAGGCCTCCTACGAGCAGTACTTC
d_call: TRBD2; j_call: TRBJ2-1; clone_size: NA; v_call: TRBV6-5; cdr3_aa: CASCRLAGNEQFF; cdr3_nt: TGTGCCAGCTGTCGATTAGCGGGTAATGAGCAGTTCTTC
d_call: TRBD1; j_call: TRBJ1-3; clone_size: once; v_call: TRBV5-1; cdr3_aa: CASRPTGQGPSGNTIYF; cdr3_nt: TGCGCCAGCAGACCTACGGGACAGGGGCCCTCTGGAAACACCATATATTTT
d_call: TRBD1; j_call: TRBJ1-1; clone_size: few; v_call: TRBV5-1; cdr3_aa: CASSWTGKGTEAFF; cdr3_nt: TGCGCCAGCAGCTGGACAGGGAAGGGGACTGAAGCTTTCTTT
d_call: NA; j_call: TRBJ2-1; clone_size: NA; v_call: TRBV19; cdr3_aa: CASSINPNEQFF; cdr3_nt: TGTGCCAGTAGTATCAATCCTAATGAGCAGTTCTTC
d_call: NA; j_call: TRBJ1-2; clone_size: NA; v_call: TRBV28; cdr3_aa: CASSFRSYGYTF; cdr3_nt: TGTGCCAGCAGTTTCCGATCCTATGGCTACACCTTC
d_call: NA; j_call: TRBJ1-6; clone_size: NA; v_call: TRBV10-2; cdr3_aa: CASFTGFLGSPLHF; cdr3_nt: TGCGCCAGCTTTACCGGTTTTTTGGGTTCACCCCTCCACTTT
d_call: NA; j_call: TRBJ2-1; clone_size: once; v_call: TRBV14; cdr3_aa: CASSHLDYNEQFF; cdr3_nt: TGTGCCAGCAGCCATTTAGACTACAATGAGCAGTTCTTC
d_call: NA; j_call: TRBJ2-5; clone_size: NA; v_call: TRBV6-5; cdr3_aa: CASTRSGETQYF; cdr3_nt: TGTGCCAGCACCCGGAGTGGAGAGACCCAGTACTTC
d_call: NA; j_call: TRBJ1-2; clone_size: NA; v_call: TRBV13; cdr3_aa: CASSAYRFGYTF; cdr3_nt: TGTGCCAGCAGCGCCTACAGGTTCGGCTACACCTTC
d_call: NA; j_call: TRBJ2-7; clone_size: NA; v_call: TRBV6-5; cdr3_aa: CASSYALKTYEQYF; cdr3_nt: TGTGCCAGCAGTTACGCCCTAAAAACCTACGAGCAGTACTTC
d_call: TRBD1; j_call: TRBJ2-1; clone_size: NA; v_call: TRBV5-1; cdr3_aa: CASSRQGADEQFF; cdr3_nt: TGCGCCAGCAGTAGGCAGGGGGCCGATGAGCAGTTCTTC
d_call: NA; j_call: TRBJ2-3; clone_size: NA; v_call: TRBV6-5; cdr3_aa: CASKTESTDTQYF; cdr3_nt: TGTGCCAGCAAGACAGAAAGCACAGATACGCAGTATTTT
d_call: NA; j_call: TRBJ2-7; clone_size: NA; v_call: TRBV5-1; cdr3_aa: CASSLAVLYEQYF; cdr3_nt: TGCGCCAGCAGCTTGGCAGTCCTCTACGAGCAGTACTTC
d_call: NA; j_call: TRBJ1-1; clone_size: NA; v_call: TRBV5-1; cdr3_aa: CASSSPGGGNTEAFF; cdr3_nt: TGCGCCAGCAGCTCTCCCGGGGGAGGGAACACTGAAGCTTTCTTT
d_call: TRBD1; j_call: TRBJ1-1; clone_size: NA; v_call: TRBV7-2; cdr3_aa: CASSLLGQGNTEAFF; cdr3_nt: TGTGCCAGCAGCTTACTGGGACAGGGAAACACTGAAGCTTTCTTT
d_call: NA; j_call: TRBJ2-7; clone_size: NA; v_call: TRBV7-9; cdr3_aa: CASSLVPDRLYEQYF; cdr3_nt: TGTGCCAGCAGCTTAGTACCGGACCGTCTTTACGAGCAGTACTTC
d_call: NA; j_call: TRBJ2-5; clone_size: NA; v_call: TRBV7-9; cdr3_aa: CASSLALETQYF; cdr3_nt: TGTGCCAGCAGCTTAGCCTTGGAGACCCAGTACTTC
d_call: TRBD2; j_call: TRBJ2-5; clone_size: NA; v_call: TRBV28; cdr3_aa: CASSFTPAGATQYF; cdr3_nt: TGTGCCAGCAGTTTTACCCCCGCGGGAGCGACCCAGTACTTC
d_call: NA; j_call: TRBJ1-5; clone_size: NA; v_call: TRBV18; cdr3_aa: CASSPFRDQPQHF; cdr3_nt: TGTGCCAGCTCACCATTTAGGGATCAGCCCCAGCATTTT
d_call: TRBD1; j_call: TRBJ1-5; clone_size: NA; v_call: TRBV28; cdr3_aa: CASSFDRGYQPQHF; cdr3_nt: TGTGCCAGCAGTTTCGACAGGGGCTATCAGCCCCAGCATTTT
d_call: NA; j_call: TRBJ1-1; clone_size: few; v_call: TRBV7-3; cdr3_aa: CASSLGPGGTEAFF; cdr3_nt: TGTGCCAGCAGCTTAGGCCCGGGGGGCACTGAAGCTTTCTTT
d_call: TRBD1; j_call: TRBJ1-5; clone_size: NA; v_call: TRBV28; cdr3_aa: CASSTGQGAISF; cdr3_nt: TGTGCCAGCAGTACCGGACAGGGGGCGATATCTTTT
d_call: TRBD2; j_call: TRBJ2-3; clone_size: NA; v_call: TRBV9; cdr3_aa: CASSVGASGPSTDTQYF; cdr3_nt: TGTGCCAGCAGCGTAGGGGCTAGCGGGCCTAGCACAGATACGCAGTATTTT
d_call: NA; j_call: TRBJ1-2; clone_size: NA; v_call: TRBV7-2; cdr3_aa: CASSSMPQEGYTF; cdr3_nt: TGTGCCAGCAGCTCAATGCCCCAGGAGGGCTACACCTTC
d_call: TRBD1; j_call: TRBJ2-7; clone_size: NA; v_call: TRBV5-1; cdr3_aa: CASSGRTGFYYEQYF; cdr3_nt: TGCGCCAGCAGCGGAAGGACAGGTTTCTACTACGAGCAGTACTTC
d_call: NA; j_call: TRBJ1-5; clone_size: NA; v_call: TRBV27; cdr3_aa: CASSFKGWGNQPQHF; cdr3_nt: TGTGCCAGCAGTTTCAAGGGGTGGGGGAATCAGCCCCAGCATTTT